The 26 T cell receptor beta chains in this list originate from one sample, sequenced in a study of spatial heterogeneity in lung cancer. Indicated time point: sample taken at primary tumor resection. Whole RNA from tumor, nontumor lung or frozen PBMC was sequenced unsorted. TCRdb recomputed calls from the 5' RACE reads with MiXCR, one row per CDR3 protein. The table records about 38,000 distinct CDR3 sequences, 4.5% to 6% of them present only once. Material: PBMCs, obtained at surgery. The receptors were gathered from a male donor with early-stage non-small cell lung cancer.

This clonotype was counted ten times or more. The chain recombines TRBV10-3 with TRBJ1-3, with a possible D match to TRBD1 (5 bases). The germline V gene has CDR1 ENHRY and CDR2 SYGVKD. This CDR3 comprises 15 residues. Deletions cut 8 bases from V and 0 bases from J, with 14 bases between. This CDR3 is CAIRPDTSSGNTIYF. The DNA of the CDR3 is TGTGCCATCCGACCGGACACAAGCTCTGGAAACACCATATATTTT.

This clonotype was counted many times. V is TRBV10-3 and J is TRBJ2-2; D gene ambiguous. CDR3 length equals 14 residues. Germline V gene data show CDR1 as ENHRY and CDR2 as SYGVKD. V lost 7 bases to trimming and J lost 3 bases, with 12 bases between them. The CDR3 sequence: CAITPELYTGELFF. The DNA for the CDR3 is TGTGCCATCACCCCCGAACTTTACACCGGGGAGCTGTTTTTT.

The chain couples TRBV10-3 to TRBJ2-5; TRBD2 matches at 9 bases. Germline V gene data show CDR1 as ENHRY and CDR2 as SYGVKD. The CDR3 covers 16 residues. V lost 3 bases and J lost 5; bases outside the gene matches: 10. This CDR3 is CAISEIRVAGAETQYF. The CDR3 coding sequence is TGTGCCATCAGTGAAATTAGAGTAGCGGGGGCTGAGACCCAGTACTTC.

Many counts were recorded for this clonotype. The V call is TRBV28, the J call TRBJ2-7; D may match TRBD1 or TRBD2 (6 bases each). The CDR3 has 13 residues. V was clipped by 5 bases and J by 3 bases, with 11 bases between them. Germline V gene sequence: CDR1 MDHEN, CDR2 SYDVKM. Here the CDR3 DNA reads TGTGCCAGCAGTAGGGGGGTACACTACGAGCAGTACTTC. Translating it yields CASSRGVHYEQYF.

This clonotype was observed at least ten times. The V gene is TRBV28, the J gene TRBJ2-7, with TRBD1 identical over 10 bases. The CDR3 spans 14 residues. V trimming: 6 bases; J trimming: 4 bases; junction bases outside the gene matches: 6. Germline V gene lookup returns CDR1 MDHEN and CDR2 SYDVKM. CDR3 DNA sequence: TGTGCCAGCAGGTCCGGGACAGGGGTGTACGAGCAGTACTTC. This encodes CASRSGTGVYEQYF.

This clonotype came up once. The chain is built from TRBV20-1 and TRBJ2-3; 9 positions agree with TRBD1. V lost 1 base to trimming and J lost 7 bases; unmatched junction nucleotides: 12. Germline V gives CDR1 DFQATT, CDR2 SNEGSKA (reference sequence). This CDR3 is 16 amino acids long. CDR3 nucleotide sequence: TGCAGTGCTAGAGTACCCGGGACAGGGACGGCGAATACGCAGTATTTT. Encoded protein: CSARVPGTGTANTQYF.

The sample holds many counts of this clonotype. The rearrangement uses TRBV20-1 and TRBJ2-3; 8 nucleotides align to TRBD1. Germline loops: CDR1 DFQATT, CDR2 SNEGSKA (reference sequence). CDR3 length equals 16 residues. The junction had 17 bases not matched to a gene; V was cut back by 3 bases and J by 9 bases. The CDR3 region is CSASPRDRFTPGTQYF. The CDR3 DNA reads as TGCAGTGCTAGTCCCCGGGACAGGTTTACTCCGGGCACGCAGTATTTT.

In its sample, this clonotype was seen a few times. This chain links TRBV7-2 with TRBJ2-5, with D hard to call. The CDR3 runs 15 residues. Per the germline V gene, CDR1 is SGHTA and CDR2 is FQGNSA. The V end lost 8 bases, the J end lost 2 bases, and 18 bases lay between the germline ends. Here the CDR3 reads CASGRYGVGQETQYF. As DNA, the CDR3 is TGTGCCAGCGGCCGGTACGGCGTCGGGCAAGAGACCCAGTACTTC.

In this sample, this clonotype turned up many times. This rearrangement joins TRBV14 to TRBJ2-7; D is unresolved. Trimming took 1 base from V and 3 from J, leaving 28 bases between them. The CDR3 runs 20 residues. Germline V gene lookup returns CDR1 SGHDN and CDR2 FVKESK. CDR3 nucleotide sequence: TGTGCCAGCAGCCAAGCAATCACTCGGATTATCGGTACGGAATTCTACGAGCAGTACTTC. It codes for CASSQAITRIIGTEFYEQYF.

This clonotype was observed at least ten times. The V and J genes are TRBV7-6 and TRBJ2-1, with 10 bases fitting TRBD1. Trimming cost V 5 bases and J 8 bases; bases outside gene matches: 9. The CDR3 has 15 amino acids. CDR1 is SGHVS and CDR2 is FNYEAQ in the germline V gene. The CDR3 DNA reads TGTGCCAGCAGCCCTTCCCTGACAGGGGGCCATGAGCAGTTCTTC. This gives the protein CASSPSLTGGHEQFF.

This clonotype occurred many times. The CDR3 bases are TGTGCCAGCAGCCAAGTTGGCTCCTTCACAGATACGCAGTATTTT. Its protein product is CASSQVGSFTDTQYF. V usage is TRBV14 and J usage is TRBJ2-3; D gene uncertain. Trimming removed 1 base from V and 2 bases from J, with 10 bases in between. Germline V CDR1 and CDR2: SGHDN, FVKESK. This CDR3 comprises 15 residues. The full variable domain, rest sourced from reference TRBV14 and TRBJ2-3, is EAGVTQFPSHSVIEKGQTVTLRCDPISGHDNLYWYRRVMGKEIKFLLHFVKESKQDESGMPNNRFLAERTGGTYSTLKVQPAELEDSGVYFCASSQVGSFTDTQYFGPGTRLTVL.

This clonotype was seen repeatedly, ten times or more. The chain links TRBV29-1 to TRBJ2-3; 11 bases align to TRBD2. Germline V gene lookup returns CDR1 SQVTM and CDR2 ANQGSEA. V was pared by 7 bases and J by 0 bases, with 9 bases of the junction left unmatched. The CDR3 covers 16 residues. CDR3 protein: CSAKTLAGVSTDTQYF. DNA for the CDR3: TGCAGCGCCAAGACACTAGCGGGGGTTAGCACAGATACGCAGTATTTT.

This rearrangement joins TRBV12-3 or TRBV12-4 to TRBJ1-4; possibly TRBD1 for D (5 bases). This CDR3 comprises 15 residues. Between the trimmed V and J ends, which lost 4 bases and 5 bases, there was a span of 14 bases. The DNA for the CDR3 is TGTGCCAGCAGTTACCCGGGACTGAGGAATGAAAAACTGTTTTTT. This gives the protein CASSYPGLRNEKLFF.

Comments on this clonotype: This may be a read error, as it is one base from a much larger clone. The V call is TRBV10-3, the J call TRBJ1-2; 8 nucleotides align to TRBD1. Germline-derived CDR1 and CDR2 are ENHRY and SYGVKD. V shed 3 bases, J shed 3 bases, and the junction held 12 bases outside the gene matches. The CDR3 loop spans 17 amino acids. For the CDR3, the DNA is TGTGCCATCAGTGAACCTGGACAGGGCTGGCTCGACTATGGCTACACCTTC. Residues: CAISEPGQGWLDYGYTF.

The chain joins TRBV14 to TRBJ2-3; D is uncertain. V shed 1 base and J shed 0 bases, with 26 bases lying between them. The CDR3 runs 21 residues. Germline V lookup: CDR1 SGHDN, CDR2 FVKESK. Written as DNA, the CDR3 is TGTGCCAGCAGCCAAGGGGAAAGACGGGCCTCTTGGTTTAGTAGCACAGATACGCAGTATTTT. Translation: CASSQGERRASWFSSTDTQYF.

The chain recombines TRBV7-2 with TRBJ2-7; the match to TRBD1 covers 7 bases. V gave up 5 bases and J gave up 2 bases; unmatched junction bases: 6. This CDR3 spans 14 amino acids. Germline V gene data show CDR1 as SGHTA and CDR2 as FQGNSA. This CDR3 is CASSGNRGTYEQYF. The CDR3 DNA is TGTGCCAGCAGCGGTAACAGGGGTACCTACGAGCAGTACTTC.

This clonotype was seen repeatedly, ten times or more. The chain employs TRBV28 and TRBJ2-1, with 15 bases that match TRBD2. Germline CDR1 MDHEN, CDR2 SYDVKM. V was clipped by 4 bases and J by 12 bases; unmatched bases: 4. The CDR3 is 14 amino acids. The DNA for the CDR3 is TGTGCCAGCAGTTGGACTAGCGGGGGGGTAGTGCAGTTCTTC. The encoded protein is CASSWTSGGVVQFF.

This clonotype came up many times. The V and J genes are TRBV20-1 and TRBJ2-5; D is unresolved. Looked up from germline, CDR1 is DFQATT and CDR2 is SNEGSKA (reference sequence). V dropped 2 bases and J dropped 4 bases, with 8 bases sitting between them. The CDR3 runs 12 residues. The CDR3 loop reads CSARIDAETQYF. CDR3 DNA: TGCAGTGCTAGAATAGACGCAGAGACCCAGTACTTC.

This clonotype was found a few times. The chain is built from TRBV6-2 or TRBV6-3 and TRBJ1-2; D gene unclear. The germline CDR1 and CDR2 sequences are MNHEY and SVGEGT. The V end was cut by 2 bases, the J end by 2 bases, with 12 bases between. This CDR3 spans 15 amino acids. The CDR3 loop is CASSYLGPRNYGYTF. The CDR3 DNA sequence: TGTGCCAGCAGTTACCTGGGCCCAAGGAACTATGGCTACACCTTC.

The CDR3 region is CASSQAGGPDEQFF. Here the CDR3 DNA reads TGTGCCAGCAGTCAAGCGGGGGGGCCTGATGAGCAGTTCTTC. The chain links TRBV6-2 or TRBV6-3 to TRBJ2-1, with 10 nucleotides matching TRBD2. The CDR3 length is 14 residues. J lost 8 bases, V lost 5 bases, and 6 bases had no gene match. The germline CDR1 and CDR2 sequences are MNHEY and SVGEGT.

This clonotype was seen ten or more times. The chain links TRBV6-1 to TRBJ2-7, with a tentative D call TRBD1 (6 bases). Germline V gene lookup returns CDR1 MNHNS and CDR2 SASEGT. The CDR3 consists of 17 residues. Trimming cost V 8 bases and J 4 bases, with 27 bases left between them. DNA of the CDR3: TGTGCCAGCTCCACCCCAAAGAGGACAGCTATACAATACGAGCAGTACTTC. It encodes CASSTPKRTAIQYEQYF.

Many counts were recorded for this clonotype. This chain joins TRBV20-1 and TRBJ1-5, with D perhaps TRBD1 (5 bases). CDR1 and CDR2 from the germline V gene are DFQATT and SNEGSKA (reference sequence). The V end was cut by 0 bases, the J end by 6 bases, with 12 bases between. The CDR3 consists of 14 residues. CDR3 loop: CSARDVQGGQPQHF. The CDR3 DNA follows: TGCAGTGCTAGAGATGTCCAGGGCGGTCAGCCCCAGCATTTT.

This clonotype was seen many times. The chain has TRBV5-4 and TRBJ1-2; TRBD1 might be the D (5 bases). V shed 0 bases and J shed 8 bases, with 11 bases lying between them. This CDR3 is built from 13 residues. Germline CDR1 is SGHNT and CDR2 is YYREEE (reference sequence). CDR3 loop: CASSLEGRLGYTF. For the CDR3, the DNA is TGTGCCAGCAGCTTGGAGGGACGCTTGGGCTACACCTTC.

The rearrangement links TRBV7-6 to TRBJ1-5; D gene uncertain. The CDR3 length is 14 residues. The germline V and J ends were trimmed by 5 bases and 8 bases, with 16 bases remaining between them. Germline assignment: CDR1 SGHVS and CDR2 FNYEAQ. CDR3 loop: CASSPVGVREPQHF. DNA of the CDR3: TGTGCCAGCAGCCCCGTTGGAGTAAGGGAGCCCCAGCATTTT. Complete variable domain (other parts from reference TRBV7-6 and TRBJ1-5): GAGVSQSPRYKVTKRGQDVALRCDPISGHVSLYWYRQALGQGPEFLTYFNYEAQQDKSGLPNDRFSAERPEGSISTLTIQRTEQRDSAMYRCASSPVGVREPQHFGDGTRLSIL.

Many counts were recorded for this clonotype. The V call is TRBV7-2, the J call TRBJ2-4; 10 bases fit TRBD1. V dropped 6 bases and J dropped 2; count of bases not matched to a gene: 16. The germline V gene has CDR1 SGHTA and CDR2 FQGNSA. The CDR3 length is 19 residues. CDR3 coding DNA: TGTGCCAGCAGGCTATGGGACAGGGGACGGGGTGGGTCCAAAAACATTCAGTACTTC. Its translation: CASRLWDRGRGGSKNIQYF.

This clonotype was seen a few times. The chain has TRBV4-3 and TRBJ1-2; 7 bases are shared with TRBD1. The length of the CDR3 is 16 residues. The germline CDR1 and CDR2 sequences are LGHNA and YSLEER. Trimming removed 0 bases from V and 2 bases from J; junction bases left unmatched: 6. The CDR3 loop reads CASSQEQSRGNYGYTF. The DNA of the CDR3 is TGCGCCAGCAGCCAAGAGCAGAGCAGGGGGAACTATGGCTACACCTTC.